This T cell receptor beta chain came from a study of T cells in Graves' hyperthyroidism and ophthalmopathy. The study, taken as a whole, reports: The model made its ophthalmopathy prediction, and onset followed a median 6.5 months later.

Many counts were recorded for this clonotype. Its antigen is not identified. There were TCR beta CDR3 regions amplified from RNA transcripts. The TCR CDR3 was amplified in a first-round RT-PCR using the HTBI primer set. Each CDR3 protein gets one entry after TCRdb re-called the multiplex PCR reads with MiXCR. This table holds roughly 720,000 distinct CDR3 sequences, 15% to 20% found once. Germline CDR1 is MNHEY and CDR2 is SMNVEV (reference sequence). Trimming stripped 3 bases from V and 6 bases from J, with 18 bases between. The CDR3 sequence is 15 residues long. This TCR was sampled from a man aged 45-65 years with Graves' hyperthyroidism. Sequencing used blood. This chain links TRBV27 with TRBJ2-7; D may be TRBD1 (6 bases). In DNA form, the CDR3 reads TGTGCCAGCAGTTTCCTTCCCAGGGGCCGGGGCGAGCAGTACTTC. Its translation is CASSFLPRGRGEQYF.